Following are 6 T cell receptor beta chains from one sample sequenced in a study of T-cell reconstitution after alpha-beta-depleted transplantation in children. This sample's TCRbeta library carried unique molecular identifier barcodes. TCRdb reprocessed the PCR reads with MiXCR, giving one entry per CDR3 protein. The data show fewer than 1 million distinct CDR3 sequences, about 15% seen once. The sample was PBMCs, mostly from graft donor cells, taken 360 days after TCRalphabeta/CD19-depleted stem cell transplant. The receptors here all came from a male patient younger than 18 who had a stem cell transplant for acute lymphoblastic leukemia, so the T cells may come from the graft donor.

The sample holds many counts of this clonotype. The junction departs from germline at one end; a sequencing error may be responsible. The V gene is TRBV5-1, the J gene TRBJ2-3; 7 nucleotides line up with TRBD2. Germline V gene lookup returns CDR1 SGHRS and CDR2 YFSETQ. The CDR3 loop spans 16 amino acids. The CDR3 region is CASSLGLAASTDTQYF. The CDR3 DNA reads TGTGCCAGCAGCTTGGGCCTAGCGGCCAGCACAGATACGCAGTATTTT.

This clonotype was observed a few times. The chain couples TRBV4-2 to TRBJ2-7, with 7 bases fitting TRBD1. This CDR3 region has 15 residues. The ends lost 1 base at V and 4 bases at J; junction bases unmatched: 7. Germline lookup yields CDR1 LGHNA and CDR2 YNFKEQ. The CDR3 sequence: CASSQGPGQAYEQYF. CDR3 in DNA: TGTGCCAGCAGCCAAGGCCCCGGACAGGCGTACGAGCAGTACTTC.

This clonotype was observed at least ten times. The chain links TRBV9 to TRBJ2-7; D remains unclear. Germline V gene sequence: CDR1 SGDLS, CDR2 YYNGEE. The CDR3 totals 13 residues. Trimming removed 1 base at V and 1 base at J, with 6 bases between. The CDR3 is CASSVSGSYEQYF. In DNA form, the CDR3 reads TGTGCCAGCAGCGTATCCGGATCCTACGAGCAGTACTTC.

This clonotype was seen only a few times. The rearrangement links TRBV15 to TRBJ2-7, with 11 bases fitting TRBD2. Germline V CDR1 and CDR2: LNHNV, YYDKDF (reference sequence). The CDR3 has 16 amino acids. J gave up 2 bases and V 0 bases, and 3 bases lay outside the gene matches. CDR3 in DNA: TGTGCCACCAGCAGAGATTCACTAGCGGGGGCCTACGAGCAGTACTTC. Translating it yields CATSRDSLAGAYEQYF.

This chain joins TRBV20-1 and TRBJ1-1; a weak D match, TRBD1 (5 bases). The ends were cut back, 1 base at V and 5 bases at J, with 11 bases in the middle. This CDR3 spans 13 amino acids. Germline assignment: CDR1 DFQATT and CDR2 SNEGSKA (reference sequence). CDR3 nucleotides: TGCAGTGCTAGAGTTCAAGGGGTGACTGAAGCTTTCTTT. It translates to CSARVQGVTEAFF.

The chain has TRBV9 and TRBJ2-1, with D unresolved. V gave up 1 base and J gave up 8 bases, with 13 bases separating them. Germline CDR1 SGDLS, CDR2 YYNGEE. This CDR3 is built from 14 residues. CDR3 in amino acids: CASSVPNGWDEQFF. The DNA for the CDR3 is TGTGCCAGCAGCGTACCTAATGGGTGGGATGAGCAGTTCTTC. The variable domain in full, with the rest retrieved from reference TRBV9 and TRBJ2-1, is DSGVTQTPKHLITATGQRVTLRCSPRSGDLSVYWYQQSLDQGLQFLIQYYNGEERAKGNILERFSAQQFPDLHSELNLSSLELGDSALYFCASSVPNGWDEQFFGPGTRLTVL.